The clone carrying this T cell receptor beta chain turned up a few times. Its target is unknown. The method was immunoSEQ multiplex PCR; TCRdb's version includes in-frame clones alone and lacks a portion of them. This sample yields roughly 1 million clones, of which 60% to 80% are seen a single time; approximately 1.5% belongs to the top ten. The sample belongs to a study of shared clonotypes between healthy human individuals. Study overall: A donor's plate count was three for CD4 naive and three for CD4 memory; CD8 naive had two and CD8 memory one.

Study observations and caveats: Clonotype sharing among donors likely depends on sequencing depth. In general, naive subsets displayed greater estimated richness than memory subsets did.

The TCR was taken from a man between 18 and 29 years old in good health. The material sequenced was memory CD4+ T cells sorted from blood. Subset noted: CD45RA-negative fraction.

Here the CDR3 DNA reads TGTGCCAGCAGTTTTGATGGGGCCCAGCCCCAGCATTTT. The encoded protein is CASSFDGAQPQHF. The J gene is TRBJ1-5, the V gene TRBV27; D might be TRBD1 (5 bases). V was cut by 3 bases and J by 7 bases, with 10 bases left in between. This CDR3 contains 13 residues. The germline V gene has CDR1 MNHEY and CDR2 SMNVEV (reference sequence).